The 30 T cell receptor beta chains in this list originate from one sample, sequenced in a study of cytomegalovirus exposure and HLA in healthy donors. The PCR contained 60 Vbeta and 13 Jbeta primers. Data came from immunoSEQ multiplex PCR; TCRdb stores just in-frame clones and leaves some out. The sample holds about 130,000 clones, 78% seen once. Material for sequencing was PBMCs. These receptor sequences come from a man aged 30-40 years in good health and CMV-seropositive.

V usage is TRBV2 and J usage is TRBJ1-4; possibly TRBD1 for D (6 bases). CDR1 and CDR2 from the germline V gene are SNHLY and FYNNEI. Deletions cut 5 bases from V and 3 bases from J, with 10 bases between. The CDR3 covers 14 residues. The CDR3 reads CASSLDSPNEKLFF. CDR3 coding DNA: TGTGCCAGCAGTTTGGACAGCCCTAATGAAAAACTGTTTTTT.

The V call is TRBV19, the J call TRBJ2-3; 12 bases map to TRBD2. The CDR3 is 16 residues long. CDR1 is LNHDA, CDR2 SQIVND, per germline (reference sequence). After removal of 3 bases from V and 4 bases from J, the junction contained 5 bases not matched to a gene. This CDR3 reads CASSMGGLAGADTQYF. CDR3 coding DNA: TGTGCCAGTAGTATGGGGGGACTAGCGGGCGCAGATACGCAGTATTTT.

The CDR3 here is CASSLSGLAGRTDTQYF. The CDR3 DNA reads as TGTGCCAGCAGTTTATCTGGGCTAGCGGGAAGGACAGATACGCAGTATTTT. J is TRBJ2-3 and V is TRBV27; 9 nucleotides agree with TRBD2. V dropped 0 bases and J dropped 3; count of bases not matched to a gene: 7. Germline CDR1 is MNHEY and CDR2 is SMNVEV (reference sequence). The CDR3 runs to 17 residues.

The rearrangement joins TRBV7-2 to TRBJ2-3, with 11 bases lining up with TRBD2. V lost 6 bases and J lost 0; bases outside the gene matches: 5. The CDR3 sequence is 16 residues long. Germline V gives CDR1 SGHTA, CDR2 FQGNSA. The CDR3, as DNA: TGTGCCAGCAGTCGTAGACTAGCGGGGAGCACAGATACGCAGTATTTT. Translated: CASSRRLAGSTDTQYF.

In its sample, this clone was seen once. V gene TRBV4-2 combines with J gene TRBJ2-1, with D possibly being TRBD2 (5 bases). Deletions cut 2 bases from V and 0 bases from J, with 14 bases between. Germline-derived CDR1 and CDR2 are LGHNA and YNFKEQ. CDR3 length: 17 residues. The CDR3 reads CASSQPLDSSSYNEQFF. The DNA of the CDR3 is TGTGCCAGCAGCCAACCCCTGGACTCCAGCTCCTACAATGAGCAGTTCTTC.

The J gene is TRBJ2-2, the V gene TRBV25-1; tentatively, D is TRBD1 (5 bases). In germline, CDR1 is MGHDK, CDR2 SYGVNS. V gave up 4 bases and J gave up 6 bases, with 12 bases separating them. The length of the CDR3 is 14 residues. CDR3: CASSVAGKAGELFF. The CDR3 DNA reads as TGTGCCAGCAGTGTAGCAGGGAAGGCCGGGGAGCTGTTTTTT.

The gene calls are TRBV18 and TRBJ1-5; no reliable D call. This CDR3 region has 13 residues. V was clipped by 6 bases and J by 2 bases, with 8 bases between them. CDR1 KGHSH and CDR2 LQKENI come from the germline V gene. Here the CDR3 DNA reads TGTGCCAGCTCTCCAGGAGGCAATCAGCCCCAGCATTTT. It yields the protein CASSPGGNQPQHF.

The V gene is TRBV27, the J gene TRBJ2-6, with D uncertain. This CDR3 region has 15 residues. Germline V gene data show CDR1 as MNHEY and CDR2 as SMNVEV (reference sequence). V lost 3 bases and J lost 0, with 6 bases in between. CDR3 coding DNA: TGTGCCAGCAGTTTGATGAGCTCTGGGGCCAACGTCCTGACTTTC. Protein product: CASSLMSSGANVLTF.

A note on this clone: The junction does not match germline at one end; this may be a read error. This chain joins TRBV6-6 and TRBJ2-7, with 13 positions matching TRBD2. The CDR3 consists of 15 residues. Germline V gene lookup returns CDR1 MNHNY and CDR2 SVGAGI (reference sequence). The CDR3 here is CAGSGRTSGRHEQYF. The CDR3 coding sequence is TGTGCCGGCAGCGGACGGACTAGCGGGAGACACGAGCAGTACTTC.

Comment on this clone: At one end, the junction sequence differs from germline, possibly due to a read error. The chain carries TRBV7-7 and TRBJ2-7, with 7 bases fitting TRBD1. CDR3 length: 13 amino acids. Looked up from germline, CDR1 is SSHAT and CDR2 is FNYEAQ (reference sequence). CDR3 DNA: TGTGCTAGCAGCTTAGTCCAGGGGGACGAGCAGTACTTC. This sequence encodes CASSLVQGDEQYF.

V is TRBV7-2 and J is TRBJ2-7; TRBD2 matches 8 bases. The V segment lost 4 bases and the J segment 3 bases; nucleotides outside the gene matches: 5. The germline CDR1 and CDR2 sequences are SGHTA and FQGNSA. There are 14 residues in the CDR3. The CDR3 DNA sequence: TGTGCCAGCAGCTCCGTCGCGGGAGGCTACGAGCAGTACTTC. This codes for CASSSVAGGYEQYF.

The chain joins TRBV4-1 to TRBJ2-7; D might be TRBD1 (5 bases). The germline V gene encodes CDR1 MGHRA and CDR2 YSYEKL. V lost 0 bases and J lost 3, with 9 bases in between. The CDR3 extends over 14 amino acids. This CDR3 reads CASSQERQIYEQYF. DNA for the CDR3: TGCGCCAGCAGCCAAGAGCGACAGATCTACGAGCAGTACTTC.

This clone was observed once. The chain has TRBV10-3 and TRBJ1-5; 8 bases map to TRBD1. Looked up from germline, CDR1 is ENHRY and CDR2 is SYGVKD. This CDR3 spans 15 amino acids. V was clipped by 8 bases and J by 4 bases; unmatched bases: 10. CDR3 in DNA: TGTGCCATCGGAACGGGACAGGTTCAGAATCAGCCCCAGCATTTT. This encodes CAIGTGQVQNQPQHF.

The chain is built from TRBV7-2 and TRBJ2-1, with 12 positions matching TRBD2. Germline V gene data show CDR1 as SGHTA and CDR2 as FQGNSA. This CDR3 region has 16 residues. Germline trimming cut 1 base from V and 10 bases from J; bases unmatched to any gene: 8. The CDR3 DNA sequence: TGTGCCAGCAGCTTAGATCCTAGCGGGGGGGGTCGAGAGCAGTTCTTC. This encodes CASSLDPSGGGREQFF.

The chain links TRBV7-8 to TRBJ2-7; 7 nucleotides line up with TRBD2. The ends lost 1 base at V and 6 bases at J; junction bases unmatched: 12. The CDR3 is 16 amino acids. Per the germline V gene, CDR1 is SGHVS and CDR2 is FQNEAQ. The CDR3 DNA reads TGTGCCAGCAGCTTAGAGTACGGCGGGAGTTTGAGCGAGCAGTACTTC. This sequence encodes CASSLEYGGSLSEQYF.

This chain links TRBV29-1 with TRBJ1-2; TRBD1 agrees at 7 bases. V was pared by 0 bases and J by 7 bases, with 8 bases of the junction left unmatched. The CDR3 is made up of 14 amino acids. Germline CDR1 reads SQVTM; CDR2 reads ANQGSEA. CDR3 loop: CSVEDRQGAGGYTF. For the CDR3, the DNA is TGCAGCGTTGAAGATAGACAGGGAGCGGGTGGCTACACCTTC.

This clone was counted only a few times. The J gene is TRBJ2-3, the V gene TRBV29-1; 7 nucleotides align to TRBD2. Germline CDR1 reads SQVTM; CDR2 reads ANQGSEA. This CDR3 comprises 15 residues. V lost 7 bases to trimming and J lost 6 bases; unmatched junction nucleotides: 16. The CDR3 DNA reads as TGCAGCGCGAAGGCCTTAGCGGGTCATGGGGATACGCAGTATTTT. Protein: CSAKALAGHGDTQYF.

This clone was counted a few times. CDR3 DNA: TGTGCCAGCAGTTATTCCGTGCTCGGGATCGATACGCAGTATTTT. Its translation is CASSYSVLGIDTQYF. The chain employs TRBV6-6 and TRBJ2-3; tentatively, D is TRBD2 (5 bases). V lost 3 bases and J 6 bases, leaving 16 bases between the germline ends. CDR1 and CDR2 (germline): MNHNY, SVGAGI (reference sequence). This CDR3 has 15 amino acids.

This chain links TRBV7-2 with TRBJ1-1, with 8 bases matching TRBD1. V was pared by 2 bases and J by 3 bases, with 5 bases of the junction left unmatched. Looked up from germline, CDR1 is SGHTA and CDR2 is FQGNSA. This CDR3 is built from 15 residues. The CDR3 DNA sequence: TGTGCCAGCAGCTTAAACAGGGGGAGGGACACTGAAGCTTTCTTT. Translated, it gives CASSLNRGRDTEAFF.

This chain joins TRBV4-1 and TRBJ2-3; TRBD2 matches at 12 bases. The trim removed 2 bases at V and 2 bases at J, leaving 8 bases unmatched. CDR1 is MGHRA and CDR2 is YSYEKL in the germline V gene. The CDR3 is made up of 18 amino acids. CDR3 nucleotide sequence: TGCGCCAGCAGCCAATTTCCGACTAGCGGGAGCCTCACAGATACGCAGTATTTT. It encodes CASSQFPTSGSLTDTQYF.

The chain couples TRBV29-1 to TRBJ2-1, with D uncertain. The CDR3 runs to 11 residues. Trimming took off 4 bases at V and 6 bases at J, with 7 bases between the two ends. Germline CDR1 and CDR2: SQVTM and ANQGSEA. DNA of the CDR3: TGCAGCGTTGCTCGCGGCAATGAGCAGTTCTTC. It codes for CSVARGNEQFF.

The gene calls are TRBV7-2 and TRBJ2-1; 9 nucleotides agree with TRBD2. Per germline, CDR1 SGHTA and CDR2 FQGNSA. Losses at the gene ends were 0 bases for V and 6 bases for J; bases not matched to a gene: 6. CDR3 length: 16 amino acids. The CDR3 bases are TGTGCCAGCAGCTTAGCGGGGCTAGCGGGAATCAATGAGCAGTTCTTC. This gives the protein CASSLAGLAGINEQFF.

The chain uses TRBV9 and TRBJ2-2; TRBD1 aligns across 10 bases. This CDR3 spans 16 amino acids. J gave up 7 bases and V 2 bases, and 8 bases lay outside the gene matches. CDR1 and CDR2 from the germline V gene are SGDLS and YYNGEE. Here the CDR3 DNA reads TGTGCCAGCAGCGTGAGCGACAGGGGGCAAAACGGGGAGCTGTTTTTT. Encoded protein: CASSVSDRGQNGELFF.

V and J are TRBV9 and TRBJ2-1, with a tentative D call TRBD2 (5 bases). The CDR3 contains 15 residues. Germline V gene sequence: CDR1 SGDLS, CDR2 YYNGEE. V was clipped by 2 bases and J by 4 bases, with 13 bases between them. The CDR3 loop reads CASSVGPPGYNEQFF. The CDR3 coding sequence is TGTGCCAGCAGCGTCGGTCCACCGGGATACAATGAGCAGTTCTTC.

The chain links TRBV9 to TRBJ2-3; 9 bases map to TRBD2. V dropped 4 bases and J dropped 8; count of bases not matched to a gene: 17. Germline values: CDR1 SGDLS, CDR2 YYNGEE. CDR3 length equals 17 residues. CDR3 nucleotide sequence: TGTGCCAGCAGCCCGCGGGGGGGGAGCGCTCCCCGGAGTACGCAGTATTTT. Amino acid sequence: CASSPRGGSAPRSTQYF. Based on the CDR3 plus reference TRBV9 and TRBJ2-3, the full variable domain is DSGVTQTPKHLITATGQRVTLRCSPRSGDLSVYWYQQSLDQGLQFLIQYYNGEERAKGNILERFSAQQFPDLHSELNLSSLELGDSALYFCASSPRGGSAPRSTQYFGPGTRLTVL.

This chain links TRBV11-2 with TRBJ2-1; 9 bases are a match to TRBD2. V trimming: 7 bases; J trimming: 5 bases; junction bases outside the gene matches: 6. This CDR3 comprises 14 residues. Per the germline V gene, CDR1 is SGHAT and CDR2 is FQNNGV. In DNA, the CDR3 is TGTGCCAGCATAGCGGGACTAGCCAACAATGAGCAGTTCTTC. It specifies CASIAGLANNEQFF.

The chain joins TRBV19 to TRBJ2-7; D is unclear. Trimming removed 5 bases at V and 7 bases at J, with 15 bases between. The CDR3 is 13 residues long. The germline gives CDR1 LNHDA, CDR2 SQIVND (reference sequence). The CDR3 sequence: CASSRNSFREQYF. CDR3 bases: TGTGCCAGTAGTCGGAACAGCTTTCGGGAGCAGTACTTC.

The chain has TRBV5-4 and TRBJ2-7, with 8 nucleotides matching TRBD2. V lost 0 bases to trimming and J lost 7 bases; unmatched junction nucleotides: 6. Germline V gene data show CDR1 as SGHNT and CDR2 as YYREEE (reference sequence). There are 14 residues in the CDR3. CDR3 sequence reads: CASSLEGGGREQYF. CDR3 nucleotides: TGTGCCAGCAGCTTGGAGGGCGGCGGGAGGGAGCAGTACTTC.

This sequence joins TRBV30 and TRBJ1-6; the match to TRBD1 covers 8 bases. The CDR3 runs 14 residues. The germline V gene has CDR1 GTSNPN and CDR2 SVGIG (reference sequence). V shed 5 bases, J shed 7 bases, and the junction held 7 bases outside the gene matches. The chain's CDR3 is CAWGTTGGNSPLHF. CDR3 nucleotide sequence: TGTGCCTGGGGGACTACAGGGGGAAATTCACCCCTCCACTTT.

The J gene is TRBJ1-1, the V gene TRBV13, with 8 bases aligning to TRBD1. This CDR3 contains 13 residues. Germline V lookup: CDR1 PRHDT, CDR2 FYEKMQ (reference sequence). V lost 0 bases, J lost 11 bases, and 5 bases stayed unmatched. The CDR3 sequence: CASSLGRQGLAFF. The CDR3 coding sequence is TGTGCCAGCAGCTTAGGCCGACAGGGGCTTGCTTTCTTT.